These 9 T cell receptor beta chains were all obtained from the same sample, sequenced in a study of cytomegalovirus exposure and HLA in healthy donors. Generated by immunoSEQ multiplex PCR, the TCRdb table keeps only in-frame clones and is missing some. The table records 150,000 to 200,000 clones, approximately 89% of them present only once. The source material was PBMCs. These receptors all stem from a man aged 18-30 years in good health and CMV-seropositive.

This chain links TRBV6-4 with TRBJ1-5; no clear D gene. The germline V gene encodes CDR1 MRHNA and CDR2 SNTAGT. The ends were cut back, 3 bases at V and 4 bases at J, with 7 bases in the middle. The CDR3 consists of 13 residues. CDR3 nucleotides: TGTGCCAGCAGTGAGGCAGATAATCAGCCCCAGCATTTT. Its translation: CASSEADNQPQHF.

This clone has just one count. The chain couples TRBV4-1 to TRBJ2-7, with D unclear. From germline, CDR1 is MGHRA and CDR2 YSYEKL. There are 14 residues in the CDR3. Trimming shortened V by 4 bases and J by 3 bases, and 13 bases separated the two germline ends. CDR3 amino acids: CASSPSWLNYEQYF. CDR3 DNA sequence: TGCGCCAGCAGCCCATCTTGGCTGAACTACGAGCAGTACTTC.

This chain connects TRBV6-1 to TRBJ1-2; D perhaps matches TRBD1 (6 bases). Germline V gives CDR1 MNHNS, CDR2 SASEGT. The germline V and J ends were trimmed by 0 bases and 4 bases, with 12 bases remaining between them. CDR3 length: 15 amino acids. The DNA for the CDR3 is TGTGCCAGCAGTGAAGCGCGTACAGGGTCCTATGGCTACACCTTC. This encodes CASSEARTGSYGYTF.

CDR3 loop: CASSPGRLLSYEQYF. In nucleotides, the CDR3 is TGTGCCAGCAGCCCGGGGAGGCTCCTCTCCTACGAGCAGTACTTC. This sequence joins TRBV7-9 and TRBJ2-7; possibly TRBD2 for D (6 bases). Trimming stripped 5 bases from V and 0 bases from J, with 14 bases between. The CDR3 spans 15 residues. CDR1 and CDR2 (germline): SEHNR, FQNEAQ (reference sequence).

The V call is TRBV7-9, the J call TRBJ2-5, with 10 bases aligning to TRBD2. This CDR3 is built from 15 residues. Trimming took 1 base from V and 5 from J; bases not matched to a gene: 4. Per germline, CDR1 SEHNR and CDR2 FQNEAQ (reference sequence). The CDR3 DNA sequence: TGTGCCAGCAGCTTAGGGCTAGCGGGAGTGGAGACCCAGTACTTC. Translating it yields CASSLGLAGVETQYF.

The J gene is TRBJ2-1, the V gene TRBV5-1; 12 bases agree with TRBD2. The V gene's germline CDR1 is SGHRS and CDR2 YFSETQ. J gave up 7 bases and V 2 bases, and 7 bases lay outside the gene matches. The CDR3 has 16 amino acids. CDR3 region: CASSFPLAGGRNEQFF. DNA for the CDR3: TGCGCCAGCAGCTTTCCCCTAGCGGGAGGGCGGAATGAGCAGTTCTTC.

The CDR3 sequence is CASRGQVNTEAFF. The CDR3 DNA reads TGTGCCAGCAGGGGACAGGTGAACACTGAAGCTTTCTTT. The V gene is TRBV2, the J gene TRBJ1-1; the match to TRBD1 covers 8 bases. The CDR3 runs 13 residues. Trimming took 6 bases from V and 0 from J; bases not matched to a gene: 0. Germline V gives CDR1 SNHLY, CDR2 FYNNEI.

This clone was observed a single time. The rearrangement joins TRBV5-1 to TRBJ1-1, with 8 bases lining up with TRBD1. CDR1 SGHRS and CDR2 YFSETQ come from the germline V gene. V lost 4 bases to trimming and J lost 0 bases; unmatched junction nucleotides: 5. CDR3 size: 15 residues. In DNA form, the CDR3 reads TGCGCCAGCAGCGGAGGACAGGGAATGAACACTGAAGCTTTCTTT. It translates to CASSGGQGMNTEAFF. Based on the CDR3 plus reference TRBV5-1 and TRBJ1-1, the full variable domain is KAGVTQTPRYLIKTRGQQVTLSCSPISGHRSVSWYQQTPGQGLQFLFEYFSETQRNKGNFPGRFSGRQFSNSRSEMNVSTLELGDSALYLCASSGGQGMNTEAFFGQGTRLTVV.

This clone showed up just a few times. The genes are TRBV28 and TRBJ2-5, with 7 bases fitting TRBD1. The germline V gene has CDR1 MDHEN and CDR2 SYDVKM. The CDR3 totals 15 residues. Unmatched junction bases numbered 8, after V lost 7 bases and J lost 0 bases. The CDR3 here is CASTTRQGNQETQYF. The CDR3 DNA reads as TGTGCCAGCACAACCCGACAGGGCAACCAAGAGACCCAGTACTTC.